Sequencing of this T cell receptor beta chain was carried out in a study of T cells in Graves' hyperthyroidism and ophthalmopathy. Study summary: Staff took peripheral blood when the initial diagnosis was made, before any treatment began. Study-level points and caveats: Expanded thyroid clonotypes (above 0.001) were mostly also found in blood.

This clonotype was detected ten times or more. Its antigen is unknown. TCR beta CDR3 sequences were amplified from RNA transcripts. The HTBI primer set drove a first-round RT-PCR of the TCR CDR3. One entry per CDR3 protein results from TCRdb running MiXCR on the multiplex PCR reads. The profile shows 690,000 or so distinct CDR3 sequences, approximately 18% of them singletons. V was cut by 4 bases and J by 3 bases, with 9 bases left in between. The CDR3 is 14 residues long. Germline CDR1 and CDR2: SNHLY and FYNNEI. Among the patients, aged 18 to 65, hyperthyroidism was newly diagnosed and had lasted under 2 months. Clinical symptoms, serum thyroxine and TRAb, thyroid ultrasound and orbital computed tomography were used for the diagnoses.

The chain links TRBV2 to TRBJ1-4; D unresolved. The sample was blood. The clonotype was recovered from a woman aged 50 to 60 with Graves' hyperthyroidism that later progressed to Graves' ophthalmopathy. CDR3 loop: CASSGIGANEKLFF. The CDR3 nucleotides read TGTGCCAGCAGTGGAATAGGAGCTAATGAAAAACTGTTTTTT.